A single T cell receptor (beta chain) is shown here with its context. The germline V and J ends were trimmed by 5 bases and 0 bases, with 15 bases remaining between them. The CDR3 consists of 16 residues. From germline, CDR1 is SGHDT and CDR2 YYEEEE. This entry is derived from a study of human T cells and chemical hapten exposure. Described time point: patch test 2, 6 weeks after DPC sensitization. The sample's treatment: therapeutic diphenylcyclopropenone sensitization with weekly scalp DPC. The study drew its donors from alopecia patients who were 18 to 70 years old and suitable for DPC. Authors' data handling: Counting gave a median of approximately 97,000 TCRs per sample, with values ranging from roughly 20,000 to 750,000. TCRdb fed the RACE reads into MiXCR, producing one record per CDR3 protein. Clone size and V and J calls follow TCRdb, not the original study. This table holds a few hundred thousand distinct CDR3 sequences, under 6.5% found once.

The sample consisted of whole blood, taken in connection with sensitization to the hapten diphenylcyclopropenone (DPC). The TCR comes from a woman under 30 with alopecia areata. Some clones in this sample may be carry-over from other donors' samples. V and J are TRBV5-6 and TRBJ2-1, with D possibly being TRBD1 (6 bases). The CDR3 DNA reads as TGTGCCAGCAGATTTATACAGGGAAGCTCCTACAATGAGCAGTTCTTC. Translation: CASRFIQGSSYNEQFF.